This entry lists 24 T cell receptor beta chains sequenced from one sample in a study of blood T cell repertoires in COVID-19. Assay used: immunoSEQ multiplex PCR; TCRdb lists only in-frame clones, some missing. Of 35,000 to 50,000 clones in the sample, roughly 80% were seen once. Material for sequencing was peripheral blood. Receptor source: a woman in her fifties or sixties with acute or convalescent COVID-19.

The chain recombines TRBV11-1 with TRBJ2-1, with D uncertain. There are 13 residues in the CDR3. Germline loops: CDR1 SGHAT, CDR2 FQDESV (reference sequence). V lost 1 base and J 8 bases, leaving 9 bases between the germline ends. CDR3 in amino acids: CASSLVPQDEQFF. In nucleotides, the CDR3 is TGTGCCAGCAGCTTAGTGCCCCAGGATGAGCAGTTCTTC.

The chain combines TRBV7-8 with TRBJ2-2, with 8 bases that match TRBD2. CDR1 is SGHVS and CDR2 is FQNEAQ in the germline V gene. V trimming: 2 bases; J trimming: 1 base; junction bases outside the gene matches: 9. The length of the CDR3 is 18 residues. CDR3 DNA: TGTGCCAGCAGCTTAAAGGGGGGGACTAGATTGAACACCGGGGAGCTGTTTTTT. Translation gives CASSLKGGTRLNTGELFF.

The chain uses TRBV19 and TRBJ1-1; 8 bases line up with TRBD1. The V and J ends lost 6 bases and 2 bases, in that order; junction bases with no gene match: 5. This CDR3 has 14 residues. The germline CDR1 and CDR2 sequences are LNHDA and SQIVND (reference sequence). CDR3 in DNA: TGTGCCAGTAGCCACAGGGGGGGTAACACTGAAGCTTTCTTT. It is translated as CASSHRGGNTEAFF.

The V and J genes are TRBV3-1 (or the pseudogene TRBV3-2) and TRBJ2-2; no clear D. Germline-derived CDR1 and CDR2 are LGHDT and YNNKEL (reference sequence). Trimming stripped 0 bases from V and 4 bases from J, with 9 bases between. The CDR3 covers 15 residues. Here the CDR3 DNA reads TGTGCCAGCAGCCAAGATCAAAGAGTCACCGGGGAGCTGTTTTTT. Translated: CASSQDQRVTGELFF.

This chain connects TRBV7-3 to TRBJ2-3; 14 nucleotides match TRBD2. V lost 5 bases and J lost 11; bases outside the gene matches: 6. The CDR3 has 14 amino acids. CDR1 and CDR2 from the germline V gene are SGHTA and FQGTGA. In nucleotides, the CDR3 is TGTGCCAGCAGCCCTGGACTAGCGGGGGGCCGGCAGTATTTT. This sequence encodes CASSPGLAGGRQYF.

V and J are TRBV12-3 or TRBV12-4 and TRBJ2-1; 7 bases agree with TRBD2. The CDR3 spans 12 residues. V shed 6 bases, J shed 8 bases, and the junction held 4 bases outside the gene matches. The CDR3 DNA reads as TGTGCCAGCAGCGGGGGGTTGGATGAGCAGTTCTTC. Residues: CASSGGLDEQFF.

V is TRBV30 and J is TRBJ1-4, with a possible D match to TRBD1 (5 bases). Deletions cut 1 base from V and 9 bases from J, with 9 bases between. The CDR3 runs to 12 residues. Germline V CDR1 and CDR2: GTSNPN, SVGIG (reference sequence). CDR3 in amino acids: CAWSGGFKKLFF. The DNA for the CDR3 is TGTGCCTGGAGTGGGGGCTTTAAAAAACTGTTTTTT.

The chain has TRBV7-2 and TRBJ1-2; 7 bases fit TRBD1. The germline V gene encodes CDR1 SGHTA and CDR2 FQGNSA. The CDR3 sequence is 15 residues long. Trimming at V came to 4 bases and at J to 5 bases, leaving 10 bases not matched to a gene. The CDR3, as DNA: TGTGCCAGCAGCTACGGAGGGGGCTTGGGTTATGGCTACACCTTC. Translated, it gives CASSYGGGLGYGYTF.

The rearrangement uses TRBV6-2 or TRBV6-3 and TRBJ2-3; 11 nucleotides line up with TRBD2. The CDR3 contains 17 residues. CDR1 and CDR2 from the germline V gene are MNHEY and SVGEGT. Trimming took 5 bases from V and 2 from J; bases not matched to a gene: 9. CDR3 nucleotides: TGTGCCAGCAGTCCCCTACTAGCGGGGGAGATCACAGATACGCAGTATTTT. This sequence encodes CASSPLLAGEITDTQYF.

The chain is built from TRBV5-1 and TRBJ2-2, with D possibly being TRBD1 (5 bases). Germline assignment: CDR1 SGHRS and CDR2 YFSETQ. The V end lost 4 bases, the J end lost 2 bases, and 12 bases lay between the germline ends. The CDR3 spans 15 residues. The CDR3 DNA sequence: TGCGCCAGCAGCCCTGGACACCTCAACACCGGGGAGCTGTTTTTT. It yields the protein CASSPGHLNTGELFF.

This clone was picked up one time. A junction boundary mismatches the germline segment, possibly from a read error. CDR3 in amino acids: CTSSVVSYSSTDTQYF. The DNA for the CDR3 is TGTACCAGCAGCGTAGTGAGTTATTCTAGCACAGATACGCAGTATTTT. This chain links TRBV9 with TRBJ2-3; D is uncertain. This CDR3 spans 16 amino acids. Per germline, CDR1 SGDLS and CDR2 YYNGEE. Based on the CDR3 plus reference TRBV9 and TRBJ2-3, the full variable domain is DSGVTQTPKHLITATGQRVTLRCSPRSGDLSVYWYQQSLDQGLQFLIQYYNGEERAKGNILERFSAQQFPDLHSELNLSSLELGDSALYFCTSSVVSYSSTDTQYFGPGTRLTVL.

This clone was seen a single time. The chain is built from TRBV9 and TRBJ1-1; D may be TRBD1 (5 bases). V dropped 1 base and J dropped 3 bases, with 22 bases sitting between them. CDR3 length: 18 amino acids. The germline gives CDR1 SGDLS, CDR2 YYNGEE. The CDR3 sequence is CASSVNPGSSGKDTEAFF. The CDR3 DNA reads TGTGCCAGCAGCGTAAATCCTGGCTCTTCAGGGAAGGACACTGAAGCTTTCTTT.

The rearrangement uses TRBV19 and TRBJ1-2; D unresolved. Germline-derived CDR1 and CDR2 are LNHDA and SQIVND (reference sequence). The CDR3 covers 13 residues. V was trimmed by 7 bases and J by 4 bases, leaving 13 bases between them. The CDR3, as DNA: TGTGCCAGTACCTATCTGTCCTCCTATGGCTACACCTTC. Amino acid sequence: CASTYLSSYGYTF.

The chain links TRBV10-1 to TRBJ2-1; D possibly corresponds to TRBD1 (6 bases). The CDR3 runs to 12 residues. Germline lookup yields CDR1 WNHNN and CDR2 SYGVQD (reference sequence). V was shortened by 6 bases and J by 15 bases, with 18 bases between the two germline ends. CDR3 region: CASRGLTGNLFF. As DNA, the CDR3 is TGCGCCAGCAGGGGGTTAACAGGGAATCTGTTCTTC.

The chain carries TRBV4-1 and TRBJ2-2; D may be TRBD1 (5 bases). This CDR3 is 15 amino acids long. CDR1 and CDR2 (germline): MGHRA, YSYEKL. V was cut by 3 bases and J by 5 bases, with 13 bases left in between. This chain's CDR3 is CASSHSGADTGELFF. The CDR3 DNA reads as TGCGCCAGCAGCCACAGTGGGGCTGATACCGGGGAGCTGTTTTTT.

The CDR3 protein is CATSRIPRDRPYEQYF. The CDR3 DNA sequence: TGTGCCACCAGCAGAATACCTCGGGACAGGCCCTACGAGCAGTACTTC. V gene TRBV15 combines with J gene TRBJ2-7; 8 bases line up with TRBD1. This CDR3 contains 16 residues. Per the germline V gene, CDR1 is LNHNV and CDR2 is YYDKDF (reference sequence). V lost 2 bases and J lost 2; bases outside the gene matches: 8.

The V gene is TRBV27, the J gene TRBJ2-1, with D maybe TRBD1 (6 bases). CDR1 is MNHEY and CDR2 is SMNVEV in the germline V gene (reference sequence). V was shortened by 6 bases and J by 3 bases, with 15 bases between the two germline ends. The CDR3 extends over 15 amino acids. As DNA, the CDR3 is TGTGCCAGCAGCCGCCGGACAGCTTTCTACAATGAGCAGTTCTTC. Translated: CASSRRTAFYNEQFF.

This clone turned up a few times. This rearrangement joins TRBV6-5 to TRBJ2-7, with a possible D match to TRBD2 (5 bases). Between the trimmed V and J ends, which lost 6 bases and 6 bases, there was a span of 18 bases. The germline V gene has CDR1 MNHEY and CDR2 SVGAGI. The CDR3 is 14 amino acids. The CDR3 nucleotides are TGTGCCAGCAGCCTCGAGGGCTCGCCAGGCGAGCAGTACTTC. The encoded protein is CASSLEGSPGEQYF.

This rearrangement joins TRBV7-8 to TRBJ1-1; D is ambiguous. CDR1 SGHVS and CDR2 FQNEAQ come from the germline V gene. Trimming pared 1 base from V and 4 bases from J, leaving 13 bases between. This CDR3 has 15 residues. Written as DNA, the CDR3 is TGTGCCAGCAGCTTAGAACAGCCCGGCAGCACTGAAGCTTTCTTT. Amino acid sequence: CASSLEQPGSTEAFF.

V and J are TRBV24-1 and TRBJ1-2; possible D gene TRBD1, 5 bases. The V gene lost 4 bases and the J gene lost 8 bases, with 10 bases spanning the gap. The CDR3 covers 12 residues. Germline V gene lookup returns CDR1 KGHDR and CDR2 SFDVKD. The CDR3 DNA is TGTGCCACCAGTGACCGGGGGATAGGCTACACCTTC. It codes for CATSDRGIGYTF.

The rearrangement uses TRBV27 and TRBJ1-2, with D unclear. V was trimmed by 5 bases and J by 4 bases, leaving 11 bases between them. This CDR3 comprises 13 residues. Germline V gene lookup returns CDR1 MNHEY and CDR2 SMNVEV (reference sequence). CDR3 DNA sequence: TGTGCCAGCAGTACACGACATAGCTATGGCTACACCTTC. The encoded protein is CASSTRHSYGYTF.

CDR3: CASSVQGRNQPQHF. DNA of the CDR3: TGTGCCAGCAGCGTCCAGGGGCGCAATCAGCCCCAGCATTTT. The chain is built from TRBV25-1 and TRBJ1-5, with a possible D match to TRBD1 (6 bases). V lost 6 bases and J 2 bases, leaving 11 bases between the germline ends. The germline V gene has CDR1 MGHDK and CDR2 SYGVNS. This CDR3 is 14 amino acids long.

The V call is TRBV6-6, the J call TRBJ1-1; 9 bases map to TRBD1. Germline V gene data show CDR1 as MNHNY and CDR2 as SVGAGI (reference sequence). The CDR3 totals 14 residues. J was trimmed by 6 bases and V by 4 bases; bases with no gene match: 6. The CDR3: CASSFDRGTAEAFF. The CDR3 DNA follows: TGTGCCAGCAGTTTCGACAGGGGGACCGCTGAAGCTTTCTTT.

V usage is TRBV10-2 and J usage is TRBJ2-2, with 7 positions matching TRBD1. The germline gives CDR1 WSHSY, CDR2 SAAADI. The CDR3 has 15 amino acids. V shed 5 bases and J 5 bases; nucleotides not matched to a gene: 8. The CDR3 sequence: CASSNRGRGTGELFF. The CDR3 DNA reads TGCGCCAGCAGTAACAGGGGAAGAGGAACCGGGGAGCTGTTTTTT.